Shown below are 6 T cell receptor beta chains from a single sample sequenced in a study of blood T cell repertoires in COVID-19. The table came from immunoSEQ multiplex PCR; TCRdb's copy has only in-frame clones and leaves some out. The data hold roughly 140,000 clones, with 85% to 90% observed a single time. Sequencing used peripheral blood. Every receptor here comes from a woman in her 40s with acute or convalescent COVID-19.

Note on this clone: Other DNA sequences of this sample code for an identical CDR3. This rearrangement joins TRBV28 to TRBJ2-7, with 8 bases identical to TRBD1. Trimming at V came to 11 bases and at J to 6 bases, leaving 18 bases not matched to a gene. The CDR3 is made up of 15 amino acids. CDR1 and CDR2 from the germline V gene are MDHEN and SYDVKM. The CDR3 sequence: CAGGGTGTGDAEQYF. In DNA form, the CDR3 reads TGTGCCGGTGGGGGGACCGGGACAGGTGACGCCGAGCAGTACTTC.

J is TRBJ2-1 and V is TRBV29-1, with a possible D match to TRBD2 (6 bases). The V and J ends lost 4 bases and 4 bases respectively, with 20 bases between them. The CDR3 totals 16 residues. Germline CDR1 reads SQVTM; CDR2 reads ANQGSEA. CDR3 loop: CSVGGVRSGVYNEQFF. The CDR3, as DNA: TGCAGCGTTGGGGGGGTGCGTTCAGGCGTTTACAATGAGCAGTTCTTC.

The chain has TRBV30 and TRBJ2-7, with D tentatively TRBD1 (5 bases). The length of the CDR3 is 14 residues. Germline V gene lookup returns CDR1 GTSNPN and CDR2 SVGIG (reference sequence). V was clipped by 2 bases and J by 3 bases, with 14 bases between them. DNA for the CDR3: TGTGCCTGGAGTTTCCGCGGACACGGCTACGAGCAGTACTTC. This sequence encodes CAWSFRGHGYEQYF.

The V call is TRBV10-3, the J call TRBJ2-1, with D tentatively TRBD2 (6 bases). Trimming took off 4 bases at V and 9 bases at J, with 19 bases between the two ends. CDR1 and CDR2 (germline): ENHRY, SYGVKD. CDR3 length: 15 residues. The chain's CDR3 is CAISGGGEGRAEQFF. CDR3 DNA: TGTGCCATCAGTGGGGGAGGAGAGGGACGGGCTGAGCAGTTCTTC.

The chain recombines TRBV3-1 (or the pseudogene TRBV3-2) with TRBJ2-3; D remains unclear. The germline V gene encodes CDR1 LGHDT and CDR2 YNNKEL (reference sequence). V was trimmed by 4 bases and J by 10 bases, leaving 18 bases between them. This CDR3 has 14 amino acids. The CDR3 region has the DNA TGTGCCAGCAGCCCACCCGGGTCCCTTGGAGCGCAGTATTTT. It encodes CASSPPGSLGAQYF.

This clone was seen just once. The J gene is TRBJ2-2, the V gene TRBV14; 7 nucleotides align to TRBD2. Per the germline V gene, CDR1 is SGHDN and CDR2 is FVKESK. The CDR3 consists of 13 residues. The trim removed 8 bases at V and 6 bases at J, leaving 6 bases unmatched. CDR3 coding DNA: TGTGCCAGCCGGACTAGATGGCCCGGGGAGCTGTTTTTT. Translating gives CASRTRWPGELFF.